This T cell receptor beta chain stems from a study of long-term antiretroviral therapy in people with HIV. This clone came up once. Its antigen is still unknown. General study points: Compared with controls, HIV repertoires showed narrower CDR3 length ranges. Pre-ART expanded clones dominated the repertoire at every time point. Transplant donor controls retained higher diversity, though diversity increased after ART.

The assay used was immunoSEQ (version v3.0), run at survey level. Sequencing was intended to reach about 35,000-50,000 T-cell genomes per sample. Sequenced by immunoSEQ multiplex PCR; TCRdb stores in-frame clones only, minus some. The sample carries tens of thousands of clones, about 83% recorded once. This receptor was taken from a woman in her 50s with HIV. This sample comprised unsorted PBMCs, obtained 2 years after starting antiretroviral therapy.

CDR3 sequence: CASSKGLSYGYTF. For the CDR3, the DNA is TGTGCCAGCAGCAAAGGACTGAGCTATGGCTACACCTTC. V is TRBV2 and J is TRBJ1-2; D remains ambiguous. CDR1 is SNHLY, CDR2 FYNNEI, per germline. This CDR3 is 13 amino acids long. V lost 6 bases and J lost 4, with 12 bases in between. The full variable domain, completed using reference TRBV2 and TRBJ1-2, is EPEVTQTPSHQVTQMGQEVILRCVPISNHLYFYWYRQILGQKVEFLVSFYNNEISEKSEIFDDQFSVERPDGSNFTLKIRSTKLEDSAMYFCASSKGLSYGYTFGSGTRLTVV.